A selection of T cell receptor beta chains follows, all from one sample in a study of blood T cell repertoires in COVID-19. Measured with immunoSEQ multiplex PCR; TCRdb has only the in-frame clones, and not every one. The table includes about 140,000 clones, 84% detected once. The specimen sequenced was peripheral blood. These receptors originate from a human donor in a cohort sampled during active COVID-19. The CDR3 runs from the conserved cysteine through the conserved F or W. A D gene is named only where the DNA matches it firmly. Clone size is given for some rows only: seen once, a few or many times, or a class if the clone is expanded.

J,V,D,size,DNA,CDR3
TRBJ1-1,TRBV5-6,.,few,TGTGCCAGCAGCTTGGGCCAGGGGATCGCTGAAGCTTTCTTT,CASSLGQGIAEAFF
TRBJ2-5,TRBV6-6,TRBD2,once,TGTGCCAGCAGGGCAACTAGCGGGGGCGAGACCCAGTACTTC,CASRATSGGETQYF
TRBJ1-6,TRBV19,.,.,TGTGCCAGTAGTGGCCCCAATTCACCCCTCCACTTT,CASSGPNSPLHF
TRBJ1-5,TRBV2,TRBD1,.,TGTGCCAGCAGGGGGACAGGGCCTCATGGGCCCCAGCATTTT,CASRGTGPHGPQHF
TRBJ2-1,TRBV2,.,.,TGTGCCAGCAGCGCCAGGTACAATGAGCAGTTCTTC,CASSARYNEQFF
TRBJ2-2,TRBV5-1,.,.,TGCGCCAGCAGCTCGGGACATTTCGGGGAGCTGTTTTTT,CASSSGHFGELFF
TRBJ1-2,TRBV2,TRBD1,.,TGTGCCAGCGTTAAAGACAGGGTTAACTATGGCTACACCTTC,CASVKDRVNYGYTF
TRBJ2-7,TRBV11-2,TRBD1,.,TGTGCCAGCAGCTTGACAGGGGGTCCCTACGAGCAGTACTTC,CASSLTGGPYEQYF
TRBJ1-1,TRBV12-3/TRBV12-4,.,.,TGTGCCAGCAGTCGGGGCACTGAAGCTTTCTTT,CASSRGTEAFF
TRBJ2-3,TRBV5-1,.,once,TGCGCCAGCAGCTCAGCGGTAATGGGGACAGATACGCAGTATTTT,CASSSAVMGTDTQYF
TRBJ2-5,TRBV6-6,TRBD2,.,TGTGCCAGCAGTAGGGCTAGCGGGGGCCAAGAGACCCAGTACTTC,CASSRASGGQETQYF
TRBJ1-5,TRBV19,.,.,TGTGCCAGTAGTATCTTAGGCAATCAGCCCCAGCATTTT,CASSILGNQPQHF
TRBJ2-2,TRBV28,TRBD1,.,TGTGCCAGCAGCCCCGCAGGGACAGGTCGTAATACCGGGGAGCTGTTTTTT,CASSPAGTGRNTGELFF
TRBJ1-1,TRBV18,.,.,TGTGCCAGCTCACCACAAGACAGAGAAGCTTTCTTT,CASSPQDREAFF
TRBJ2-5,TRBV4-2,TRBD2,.,TGTGCCAGCAGCCCCTCTGCTAGCGGGGGGCTCTTGTACCAAGAGACCCAGTACTTC,CASSPSASGGLLYQETQYF
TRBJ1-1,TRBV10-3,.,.,TGTGCCATCATTGGTGAGAGGCCTACGTACACTGAAGCTTTCTTT,CAIIGERPTYTEAFF
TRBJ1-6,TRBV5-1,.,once,TGCGCCAGCAGCTTGGCCGGGGGTAATTCACCCCTCCACTTT,CASSLAGGNSPLHF
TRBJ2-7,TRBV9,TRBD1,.,TGTGCCAGCAGCGTAGGGGACAGGAGATCCTACGAGCAGTACTTC,CASSVGDRRSYEQYF
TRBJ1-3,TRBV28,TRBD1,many,TGTGCCAGCAGTGACAGGGGCCGATCTGGAAACACCATATATTTT,CASSDRGRSGNTIYF
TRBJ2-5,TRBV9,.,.,TGTGCCAGCAGCGTAGCGGGATCCTCAGAAGAGACCCAGTACTTC,CASSVAGSSEETQYF
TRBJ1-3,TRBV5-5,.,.,TGTGCCAGCAGCTCGGAGGGTACTCCTGGAAACACCATATATTTT,CASSSEGTPGNTIYF
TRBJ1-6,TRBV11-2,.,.,TGTGCCAGCAGCTTAACAGGGTGGGACCCCTATAATTCACCCCTCCACTTT,CASSLTGWDPYNSPLHF
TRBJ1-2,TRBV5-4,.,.,TGTGCCAGCCGGTCTGGAAGGGGGATAAGGGGGAGAGGCTATGGCTACACCTTC,CASRSGRGIRGRGYGYTF
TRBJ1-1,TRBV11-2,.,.,TGTGCCAGCAGCTCGTTGGGCGCGAACACTGAAGCTTTCTTT,CASSSLGANTEAFF
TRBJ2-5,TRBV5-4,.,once,TGTGCCAGCAGCCCTCAGGGGGGCCAAGAGACCCAGTACTTC,CASSPQGGQETQYF
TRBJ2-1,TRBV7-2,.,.,TGTGCCAGCAGCTCTCGCGGGGGCCAGAGCTCCTACAATGAGCAGTTCTTC,CASSSRGGQSSYNEQFF
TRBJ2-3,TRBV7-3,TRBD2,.,TGTGCCAGCAGCCCCTTAGCGGGGGTCGGAGATACGCAGTATTTT,CASSPLAGVGDTQYF
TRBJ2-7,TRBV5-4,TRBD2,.,TGTGCCAGCAGAACTAGCGGGGGACCGGTCCTCGTCTTC,CASRTSGGPVLVF
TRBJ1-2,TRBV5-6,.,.,TGTGCCAGCAGCCTCGACAGGACTCATGGCTACACCTTC,CASSLDRTHGYTF
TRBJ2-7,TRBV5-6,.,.,TGTGCCAGCAGCTTAGGGCAGGGTCAGGGAGAGCAGTACTTC,CASSLGQGQGEQYF
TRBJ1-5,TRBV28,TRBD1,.,TGTGCCAGCAACGCGGACAGGGGCGGCAATCAGCCCCAGCATTTT,CASNADRGGNQPQHF
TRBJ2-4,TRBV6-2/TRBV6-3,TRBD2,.,TGTGCCAGCAGTTACTCTGGACTAGCGGACAAAAACATTCAGTACTTC,CASSYSGLADKNIQYF
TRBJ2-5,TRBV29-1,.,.,TGCAGCGTTGGAGCAGGGGGGAGAGAGACCCAGTACTTC,CSVGAGGRETQYF
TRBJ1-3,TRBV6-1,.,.,TGTGCCAGCAGTGAAACTAGGGCTCTCTCTGGAAACACCATATATTTT,CASSETRALSGNTIYF
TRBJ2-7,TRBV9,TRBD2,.,TGTGCCAGCAGCGTTAGCGGGGGGTTCGGCGAGCAGTACTTC,CASSVSGGFGEQYF
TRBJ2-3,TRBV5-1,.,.,TGCGCCAGCAGCTTGCCAACAGTTAGCACAGATACGCAGTATTTT,CASSLPTVSTDTQYF